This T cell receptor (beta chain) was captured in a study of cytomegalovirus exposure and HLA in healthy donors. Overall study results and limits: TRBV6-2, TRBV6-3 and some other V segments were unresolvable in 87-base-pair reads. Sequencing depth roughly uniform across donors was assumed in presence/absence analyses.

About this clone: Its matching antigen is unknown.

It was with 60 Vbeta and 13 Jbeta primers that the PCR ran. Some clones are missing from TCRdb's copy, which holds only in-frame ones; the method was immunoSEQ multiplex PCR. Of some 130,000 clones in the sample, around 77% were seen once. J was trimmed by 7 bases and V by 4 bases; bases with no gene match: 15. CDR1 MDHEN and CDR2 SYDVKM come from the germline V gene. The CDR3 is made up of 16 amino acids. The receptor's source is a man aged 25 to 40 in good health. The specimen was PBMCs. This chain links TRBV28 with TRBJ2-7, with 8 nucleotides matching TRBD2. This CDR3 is CASSSPQAGELGEQYF. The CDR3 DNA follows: TGTGCCAGCAGTTCTCCCCAAGCGGGAGAGCTCGGGGAGCAGTACTTC.